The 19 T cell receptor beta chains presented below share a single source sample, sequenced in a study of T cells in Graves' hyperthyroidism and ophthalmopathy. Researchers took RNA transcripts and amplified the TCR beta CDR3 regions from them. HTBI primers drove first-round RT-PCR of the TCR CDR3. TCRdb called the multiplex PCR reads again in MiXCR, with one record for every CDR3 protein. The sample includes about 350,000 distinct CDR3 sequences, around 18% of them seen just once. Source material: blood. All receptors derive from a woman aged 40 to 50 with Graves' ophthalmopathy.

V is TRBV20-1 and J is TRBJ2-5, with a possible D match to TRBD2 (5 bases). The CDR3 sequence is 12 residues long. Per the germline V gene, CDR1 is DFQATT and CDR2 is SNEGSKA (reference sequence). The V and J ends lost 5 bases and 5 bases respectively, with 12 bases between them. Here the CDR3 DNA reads TGCAGTGCTTCACTAGTGGCCGAGACCCAGTACTTC. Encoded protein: CSASLVAETQYF.

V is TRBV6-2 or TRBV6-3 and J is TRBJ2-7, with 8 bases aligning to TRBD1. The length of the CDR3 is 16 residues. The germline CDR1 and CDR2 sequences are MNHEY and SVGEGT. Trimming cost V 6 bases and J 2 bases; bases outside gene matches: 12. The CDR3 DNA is TGTGCCAGCAGCCGGACAGGGTCTACCTTTGCCTACGAGCAGTACTTC. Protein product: CASSRTGSTFAYEQYF.

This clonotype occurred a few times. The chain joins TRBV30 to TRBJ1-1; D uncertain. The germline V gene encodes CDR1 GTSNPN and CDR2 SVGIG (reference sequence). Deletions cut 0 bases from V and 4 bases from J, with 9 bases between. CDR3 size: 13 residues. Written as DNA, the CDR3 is TGTGCCTGGAGTGTCCTGAGCGGCACTGAAGCTTTCTTT. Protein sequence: CAWSVLSGTEAFF.

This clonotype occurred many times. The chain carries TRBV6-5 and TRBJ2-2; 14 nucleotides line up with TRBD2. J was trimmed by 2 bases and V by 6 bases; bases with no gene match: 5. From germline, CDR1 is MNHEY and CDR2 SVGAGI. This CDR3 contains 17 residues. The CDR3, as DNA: TGTGCCAGCAGACGAGGACTAGCGGGAGGAAACACCGGGGAGCTGTTTTTT. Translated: CASRRGLAGGNTGELFF.

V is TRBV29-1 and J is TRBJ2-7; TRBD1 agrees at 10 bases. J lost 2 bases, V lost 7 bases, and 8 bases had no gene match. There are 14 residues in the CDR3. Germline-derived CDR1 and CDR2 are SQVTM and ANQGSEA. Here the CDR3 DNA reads TGCAGCGCTTTCGGGACAGGGGCCACCTACGAGCAGTACTTC. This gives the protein CSAFGTGATYEQYF.

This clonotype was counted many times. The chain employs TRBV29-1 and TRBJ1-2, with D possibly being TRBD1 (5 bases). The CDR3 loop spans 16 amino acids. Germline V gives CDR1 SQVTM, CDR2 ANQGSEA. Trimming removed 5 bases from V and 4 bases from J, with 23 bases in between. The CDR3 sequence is CSVPSPGRAGSYGYTF. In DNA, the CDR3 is TGCAGCGTTCCTTCCCCCGGCAGGGCAGGTTCCTATGGCTACACCTTC.

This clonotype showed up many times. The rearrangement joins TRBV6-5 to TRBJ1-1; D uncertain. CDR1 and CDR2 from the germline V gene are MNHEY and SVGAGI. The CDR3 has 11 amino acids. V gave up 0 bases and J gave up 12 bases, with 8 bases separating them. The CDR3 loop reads CASSYSAMTFF. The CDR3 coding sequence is TGTGCCAGCAGTTACTCCGCCATGACTTTCTTT.

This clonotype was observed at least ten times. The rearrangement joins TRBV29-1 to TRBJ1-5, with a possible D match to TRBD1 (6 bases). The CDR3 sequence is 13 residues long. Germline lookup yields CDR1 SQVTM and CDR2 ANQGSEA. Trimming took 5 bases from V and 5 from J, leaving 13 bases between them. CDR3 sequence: CSVNQGRDQPQHF. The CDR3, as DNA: TGCAGCGTTAATCAGGGGAGAGATCAGCCCCAGCATTTT.

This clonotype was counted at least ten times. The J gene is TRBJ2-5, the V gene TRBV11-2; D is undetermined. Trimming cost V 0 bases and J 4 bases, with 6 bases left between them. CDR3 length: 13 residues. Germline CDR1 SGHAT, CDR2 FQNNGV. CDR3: CASSLDLLETQYF. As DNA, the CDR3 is TGTGCCAGCAGCTTAGATCTTTTAGAGACCCAGTACTTC.

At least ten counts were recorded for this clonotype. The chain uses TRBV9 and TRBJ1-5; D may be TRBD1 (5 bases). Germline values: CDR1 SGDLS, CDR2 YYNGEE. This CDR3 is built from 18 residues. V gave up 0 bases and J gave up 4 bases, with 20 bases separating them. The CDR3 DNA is TGTGCCAGCAGCGTAGGGCTCTTAAGTGTCAGGGTGAATCAGCCCCAGCATTTT. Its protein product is CASSVGLLSVRVNQPQHF.

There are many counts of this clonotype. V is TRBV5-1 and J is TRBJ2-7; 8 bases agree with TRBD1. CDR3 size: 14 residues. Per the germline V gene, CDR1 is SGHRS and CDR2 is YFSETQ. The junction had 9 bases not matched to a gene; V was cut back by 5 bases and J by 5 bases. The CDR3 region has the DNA TGCGCCAGCAGACGACAGGGGCGGTCTGACGAGCAGTACTTC. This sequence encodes CASRRQGRSDEQYF.

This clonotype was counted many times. CDR3 nucleotides: TGTGCCAGCAGCGCCTCTGAGCAAGAGACCCAGTACTTC. It is translated as CASSASEQETQYF. V gene TRBV7-9 combines with J gene TRBJ2-5; D remains unclear. Germline CDR1 reads SEHNR; CDR2 reads FQNEAQ (reference sequence). The CDR3 is 13 residues long. V lost 5 bases and J 2 bases, leaving 9 bases between the germline ends.

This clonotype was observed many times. The CDR3 sequence is CASSLGFGQGRNGYTF. Written as DNA, the CDR3 is TGCGCCAGCAGCTTGGGCTTCGGACAGGGGCGTAATGGCTACACCTTC. This sequence joins TRBV5-1 and TRBJ1-2; 9 nucleotides align to TRBD1. Germline V gene lookup returns CDR1 SGHRS and CDR2 YFSETQ. The CDR3 covers 16 residues. Trimming took 0 bases from V and 6 from J; bases not matched to a gene: 9.

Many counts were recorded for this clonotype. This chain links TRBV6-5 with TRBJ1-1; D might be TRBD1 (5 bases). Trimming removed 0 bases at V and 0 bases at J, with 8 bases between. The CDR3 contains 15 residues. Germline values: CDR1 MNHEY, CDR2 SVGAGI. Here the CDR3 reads CASSYSSGMNTEAFF. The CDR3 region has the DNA TGTGCCAGCAGTTACTCGTCAGGGATGAACACTGAAGCTTTCTTT.

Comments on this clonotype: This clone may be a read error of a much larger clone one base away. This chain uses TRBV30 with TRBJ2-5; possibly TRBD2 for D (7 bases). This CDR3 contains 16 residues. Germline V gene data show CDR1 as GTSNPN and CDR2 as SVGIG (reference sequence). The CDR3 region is CAWSVGGGPMAETQCF. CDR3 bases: TGTGCCTGGAGTGTAGGGGGGGGCCCCATGGCAGAGACCCAGTGCTTC.

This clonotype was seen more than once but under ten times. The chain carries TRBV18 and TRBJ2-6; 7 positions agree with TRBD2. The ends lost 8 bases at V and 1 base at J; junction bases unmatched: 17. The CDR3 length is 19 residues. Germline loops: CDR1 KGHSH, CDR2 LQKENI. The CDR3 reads CASPSLDSREGSGANVLTF. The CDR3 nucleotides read TGTGCCAGCCCATCGTTGGACTCCAGGGAGGGGTCTGGGGCCAACGTCCTGACTTTC.

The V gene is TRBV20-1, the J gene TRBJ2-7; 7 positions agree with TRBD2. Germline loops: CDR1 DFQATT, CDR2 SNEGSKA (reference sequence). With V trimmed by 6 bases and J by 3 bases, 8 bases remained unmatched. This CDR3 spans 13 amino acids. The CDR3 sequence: CSAIAGVDYEQYF. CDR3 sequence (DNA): TGCAGTGCCATAGCGGGCGTGGACTACGAGCAGTACTTC.

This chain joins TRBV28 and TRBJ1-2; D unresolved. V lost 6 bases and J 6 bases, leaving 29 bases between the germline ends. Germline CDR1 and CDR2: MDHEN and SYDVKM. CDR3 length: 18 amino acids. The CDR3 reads CASSLFFGLAGTVDGYTF. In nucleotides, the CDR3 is TGTGCCAGCAGCTTGTTTTTTGGACTCGCGGGTACGGTCGATGGCTACACCTTC.

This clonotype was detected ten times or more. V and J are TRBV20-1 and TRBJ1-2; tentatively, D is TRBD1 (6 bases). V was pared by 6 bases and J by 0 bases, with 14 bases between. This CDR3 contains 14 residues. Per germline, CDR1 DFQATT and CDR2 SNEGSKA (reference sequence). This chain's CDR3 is CSAPEQGANYGYTF. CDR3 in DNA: TGCAGTGCACCAGAACAGGGAGCTAACTATGGCTACACCTTC.